The text below deals with one T cell receptor (beta chain). These data belong to a study of cytotoxic CD8 clonotypes in ibrutinib-treated CLL. The overall study: The samples contained approximately 280,000 productive templates on average. They also contained an average of about 94,000 productive rearrangements.

Here immunoSEQ multiplex PCR was the method, and the copy in TCRdb shows in-frame clones only, minus some. The sample lists about 32,000 clones, 71% occurring once. The trim removed 5 bases at V and 2 bases at J, leaving 8 bases unmatched. Looked up from germline, CDR1 is SGHAT and CDR2 is FQNNGV. The CDR3 totals 16 residues. The receptor was isolated from a human donor with chronic lymphocytic leukemia. The chain carries TRBV11-2 and TRBJ1-4; 7 nucleotides agree with TRBD1. The sample consisted of PBMCs, taken at disease progression, from a patient treated with ibrutinib. The CDR3 DNA follows: TGTGCCAGCAGCCAGTTCACAGGGGCCACTAATGAAAAACTGTTTTTT. Protein product: CASSQFTGATNEKLFF. Looking up the rest from reference TRBV11-2 and TRBJ1-4 gives the full variable domain: EAGVAQSPRYKIIEKRQSVAFWCNPISGHATLYWYQQILGQGPKLLIQFQNNGVVDDSQLPKDRFSAERLKGVDSTLKIQPAKLEDSAVYLCASSQFTGATNEKLFFGSGTQLSVL.